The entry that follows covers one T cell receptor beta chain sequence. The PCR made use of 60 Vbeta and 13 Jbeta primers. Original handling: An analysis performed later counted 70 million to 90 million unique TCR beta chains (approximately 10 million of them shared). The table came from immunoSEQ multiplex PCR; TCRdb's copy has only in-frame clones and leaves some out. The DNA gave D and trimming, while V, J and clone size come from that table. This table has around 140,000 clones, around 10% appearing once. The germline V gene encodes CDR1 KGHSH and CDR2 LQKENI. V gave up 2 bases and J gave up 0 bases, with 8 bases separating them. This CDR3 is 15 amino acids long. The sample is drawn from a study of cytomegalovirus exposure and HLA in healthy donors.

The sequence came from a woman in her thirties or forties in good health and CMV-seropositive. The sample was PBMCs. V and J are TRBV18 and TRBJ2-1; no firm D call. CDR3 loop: CASSPGPLSYNEQFF. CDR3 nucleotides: TGTGCCAGCTCACCAGGGCCCCTCTCCTACAATGAGCAGTTCTTC. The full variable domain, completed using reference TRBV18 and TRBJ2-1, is NAGVMQNPRHLVRRRGQEARLRCSPMKGHSHVYWYRQLPEEGLKFMVYLQKENIIDESGMPKERFSAEFPKEGPSILRIQQVVRGDSAAYFCASSPGPLSYNEQFFGPGTRLTVL.